This T cell receptor beta chain was found in a study of shared clonotypes between healthy human individuals. Study-level findings and limits: In four donors, around 4.5% of naive CD4 clonotypes appeared in common. Researchers sampled only blood; tissue repertoires likely differ.

Remarks on this clone: Its target is not known.

Healthy adults negative for HIV, lacking recent acute infections or vaccinations, served as donors. Clones were sequenced by immunoSEQ multiplex PCR, and TCRdb holds only the in-frame ones, with some missing. The data show about 120,000 clones, roughly 70% seen once. The CDR3 runs to 13 residues. V gave up 4 bases and J gave up 2 bases, with 10 bases separating them. Germline V gives CDR1 SGHRS, CDR2 YFSETQ. This chain connects TRBV5-1 to TRBJ2-7, with D possibly called TRBD1 or TRBD2 (5 bases each). Sample: memory CD8+ T cells sorted from blood. Sample subset: CD45RO+ cells pooled with CCR7-negative TemRA cells. The sequence was collected from a woman aged 30 to 39 in good health. CDR3 region: CASSGGSTYEQYF. In nucleotides, the CDR3 is TGCGCCAGCAGCGGGGGATCTACCTACGAGCAGTACTTC.